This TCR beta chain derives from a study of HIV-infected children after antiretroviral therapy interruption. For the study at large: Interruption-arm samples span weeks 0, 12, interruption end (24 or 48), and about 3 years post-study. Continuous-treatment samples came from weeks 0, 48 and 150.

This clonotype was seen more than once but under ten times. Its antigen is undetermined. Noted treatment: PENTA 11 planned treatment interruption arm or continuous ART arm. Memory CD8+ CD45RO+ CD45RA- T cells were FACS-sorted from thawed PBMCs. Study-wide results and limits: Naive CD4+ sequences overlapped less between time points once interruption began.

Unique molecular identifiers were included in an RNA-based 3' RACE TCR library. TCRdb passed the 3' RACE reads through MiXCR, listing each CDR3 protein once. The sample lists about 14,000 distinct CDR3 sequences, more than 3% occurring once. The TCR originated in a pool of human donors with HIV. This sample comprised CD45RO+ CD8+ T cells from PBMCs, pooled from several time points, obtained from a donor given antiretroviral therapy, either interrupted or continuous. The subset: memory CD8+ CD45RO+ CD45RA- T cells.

CDR3 sequence reads: CASSPLETYEQYF. CDR3 DNA sequence: TGTGCCAGCAGCCCCCTCGAGACATACGAGCAGTACTTC. This rearrangement joins TRBV14 to TRBJ2-7; D is undetermined. V lost 4 bases, J lost 4 bases, and 11 bases lay in between. The CDR3 is 13 amino acids. Per the germline V gene, CDR1 is SGHDN and CDR2 is FVKESK. Using reference TRBV14 and TRBJ2-7 for the parts outside the CDR3, the full variable domain is EAGVTQFPSHSVIEKGQTVTLRCDPISGHDNLYWYRRVMGKEIKFLLHFVKESKQDESGMPNNRFLAERTGGTYSTLKVQPAELEDSGVYFCASSPLETYEQYFGPGTRLTVT.